The 24 T cell receptor beta chains reported below all come from one sample, sequenced in a study of regulatory and conventional T cells in breast cancer. TCRdb re-called the PCR reads with MiXCR, one entry per CDR3 protein. The sample comprises approximately 1,000 distinct CDR3 sequences, around 28% of which are singletons, and roughly a quarter rests with the top ten. Material: conventional T cells from blood. The receptors stem from a female donor with breast cancer.

By sample share, this clonotype is medium-sized. Here the CDR3 reads CASSFAGGQYF. CDR3 nucleotide sequence: TGTGCCAGCAGTTTTGCGGGTGGGCAGTACTTC. The J gene is TRBJ2-7, the V gene TRBV12-3 or TRBV12-4, with D possibly matching TRBD2 (5 bases). Trimming took off 3 bases at V and 9 bases at J, with 9 bases between the two ends. CDR3 length: 11 residues.

By share, this clonotype counts as medium-sized. The gene calls are TRBV20-1 and TRBJ1-4; 7 bases fit TRBD1. Germline assignment: CDR1 DFQATT and CDR2 SNEGSKA (reference sequence). This CDR3 region has 14 residues. CDR3 DNA: TGCAGCGCCGTCGACAGGGCGAATAATGAAAAACTGTTTTTT. This gives the protein CSAVDRANNEKLFF.

A word on this clonotype: The CDR3 ends on some other residue instead of the conserved phenylalanine or tryptophan, so this is likely a read error. The DNA is omitted, as the CDR3 cannot be located on it reliably, and the CDR3 follows TCRdb's listing. This chain links TRBV28 with TRBJ1-5; TRBD1 reflects the table's D call only, with no check against the DNA. The length of the CDR3 is 16 amino acids, counting both ends. The germline V gene has CDR1 MDHEN and CDR2 SYDVKM. CDR3 residues: CASCWDRGRSNQPRHL.

This clonotype rates as medium-sized (0.01 to 0.1%). For the CDR3, the DNA is TGCGCCAGCAGCTTGGCCGGCGGGGGTATTCTAGAGACCCAGTACTTC. This translates into CASSLAGGGILETQYF. V gene TRBV5-1 combines with J gene TRBJ2-5; the match to TRBD2 covers 7 bases. Unmatched junction bases numbered 9, after V lost 0 bases and J lost 4 bases. Per germline, CDR1 SGHRS and CDR2 YFSETQ. The CDR3 totals 16 residues.

This clonotype came up once. The junction departs from the called germline gene at one end, perhaps through a read error. The chain has TRBV2 and TRBJ1-5; D is unclear. CDR3 length: 11 residues. Germline values: CDR1 SNHLY, CDR2 FYNNEI. CDR3 DNA sequence: TGTGCCATCGGAGTGGTTCAGTCCCAGCATTTT. Residues: CAIGVVQSQHF.

CDR3 DNA sequence: TGTGCCAGCAGCCCGCCGGGTCTACGCACAGATACGCAGTATTTT. It translates to CASSPPGLRTDTQYF. The chain carries TRBV7-9 and TRBJ2-3; D unresolved. Trimming removed 5 bases from V and 1 base from J, with 13 bases in between. The length of the CDR3 is 15 residues. Germline V gene lookup returns CDR1 SEHNR and CDR2 FQNEAQ (reference sequence).

This clonotype was detected only a few times. The chain has TRBV6-6 and TRBJ2-7; D is uncertain. V gave up 2 bases and J gave up 9 bases, with 14 bases separating them. Germline lookup yields CDR1 MNHNY and CDR2 SVGAGI (reference sequence). CDR3 length equals 13 residues. The CDR3: CASSYEGPAGQYF. For the CDR3, the DNA is TGTGCCAGCAGTTACGAAGGACCCGCCGGGCAGTACTTC.

Relative to its sample, this clonotype is hyperexpanded (1% or more). The V call is TRBV5-1, the J call TRBJ1-1; 9 bases fit TRBD1. The V and J ends lost 1 base and 3 bases, in that order; junction bases with no gene match: 1. This CDR3 region has 14 residues. Germline loops: CDR1 SGHRS, CDR2 YFSETQ. CDR3 coding DNA: TGCGCCAGCAGCTTGCGACAGGGGGACACTGAAGCTTTCTTT. Translated, it gives CASSLRQGDTEAFF. Full variable domain (rest looked up from reference TRBV5-1 and TRBJ1-1): KAGVTQTPRYLIKTRGQQVTLSCSPISGHRSVSWYQQTPGQGLQFLFEYFSETQRNKGNFPGRFSGRQFSNSRSEMNVSTLELGDSALYLCASSLRQGDTEAFFGQGTRLTVV.

Concerning this clonotype: Germline is not matched at one junction end, which may reflect a read error. This chain uses TRBV20-1 with TRBJ2-7; D gene ambiguous. The CDR3 loop spans 12 amino acids. Germline V lookup: CDR1 DFQATT, CDR2 SNEGSKA (reference sequence). This CDR3 reads CSARSWGRERYF. CDR3 DNA: TGCAGTGCTAGGTCGTGGGGTCGAGAGCGGTACTTC.

Regarding this clonotype: A much larger clone differs from this one at a single base, so this may be a read error. The rearrangement joins TRBV7-9 to TRBJ2-3; 7 bases are shared with TRBD2. The germline gives CDR1 SEHNR, CDR2 FQNEAQ (reference sequence). Germline trimming cut 5 bases from V and 4 bases from J; bases unmatched to any gene: 6. This CDR3 region has 14 residues. DNA of the CDR3: TGTGCCAGCAGCGCGGGGAGGGTGGCAGATACGCAGTATTTT. Translation: CASSAGRVADTQYF.

Turning to this clonotype: Because the CDR3 is missing its conserved closing phenylalanine or tryptophan, this is likely a read error. It is unclear where the CDR3 begins or ends on the DNA, so no DNA is shown, and the CDR3 is as TCRdb lists it. V usage is TRBV7-3 and J usage is TRBJ1-1; TRBD1, the table's D call, lacks a check against the DNA. The CDR3 length is 16 residues, termini included. Germline loops: CDR1 SGHTA, CDR2 FQGTGA. This chain's CDR3 is CASSPGAGEGYTEALL.

By share of the sample, this clonotype is medium-sized. The CDR3 DNA reads TGTGCCAGCAGCCCCAGTCTTAATGAAAAACTGTTTTTT. Its protein product is CASSPSLNEKLFF. This chain joins TRBV6-5 and TRBJ1-4, with D hard to call. The CDR3 spans 13 residues. The germline V gene has CDR1 MNHEY and CDR2 SVGAGI. Trimming took 6 bases from V and 4 from J, leaving 9 bases between them.

Sample share makes this clonotype medium-sized (0.01 to 0.1%). The chain links TRBV7-2 to TRBJ2-1; 12 nucleotides agree with TRBD2. The CDR3 runs 17 residues. Losses at the gene ends were 5 bases for V and 5 bases for J; bases not matched to a gene: 10. Germline CDR1 and CDR2: SGHTA and FQGNSA. CDR3 coding DNA: TGTGCCAGCAGCCCCTCCCTAGCGGGGGGGCTTAACAATGAGCAGTTCTTC. Translation: CASSPSLAGGLNNEQFF.

Concerning this clonotype itself: Being one base from a much bigger clone, this may be a read error. The genes are TRBV20-1 and TRBJ2-5, with 8 bases aligning to TRBD1. The CDR3 is 14 amino acids. Germline assignment: CDR1 DFQATT and CDR2 SNEGSKA (reference sequence). The CDR3 coding sequence is TGCAGTGCTAGCCCAACAGGGGGGTGGGAGACCCTGTACTTC. This encodes CSASPTGGWETLYF.

This clonotype is labeled medium-sized (0.01 to 0.1%). The rearrangement joins TRBV6-5 to TRBJ2-1; 9 nucleotides align to TRBD2. Germline CDR1 is MNHEY and CDR2 is SVGAGI. This CDR3 region has 16 residues. The trim removed 1 base at V and 9 bases at J, leaving 10 bases unmatched. The CDR3 nucleotides are TGTGCCAGCAGTTACTTAGGGACTAGCTCCTCGGGTGAGCAGTTCTTC. Amino acid sequence: CASSYLGTSSSGEQFF.

This clonotype is categorized as medium-sized (0.01 to 0.1%). The CDR3 loop reads CASSIPNTNSPLHF. For the CDR3, the DNA is TGTGCCAGTAGTATACCAAACACCAATTCACCCCTCCACTTT. The gene calls are TRBV19 and TRBJ1-6; no firm D call. Trimming left V 2 bases short and J 7 bases short, with 9 bases between. This CDR3 contains 14 residues. Germline assignment: CDR1 LNHDA and CDR2 SQIVND (reference sequence).

This clonotype is termed medium-sized. The V gene is TRBV5-1, the J gene TRBJ2-1; no clear D. Germline V gives CDR1 SGHRS, CDR2 YFSETQ. The ends were cut back, 0 bases at V and 7 bases at J, with 14 bases in the middle. This CDR3 has 15 residues. The CDR3: CASSLARGQPNEQFF. CDR3 DNA: TGCGCCAGCAGCTTGGCCAGAGGTCAGCCAAATGAGCAGTTCTTC. Full variable domain (rest looked up from reference TRBV5-1 and TRBJ2-1): KAGVTQTPRYLIKTRGQQVTLSCSPISGHRSVSWYQQTPGQGLQFLFEYFSETQRNKGNFPGRFSGRQFSNSRSEMNVSTLELGDSALYLCASSLARGQPNEQFFGPGTRLTVL.

There are a few counts of this clonotype. The V gene is TRBV12-3 or TRBV12-4, the J gene TRBJ2-7; D gene unclear. With 3 bases removed from V and 4 bases from J, the gap between germline ends came to 7 bases. The CDR3 sequence is 12 residues long. Here the CDR3 reads CASSFAPYEQYF. The CDR3 nucleotides are TGTGCCAGCAGTTTCGCCCCGTACGAGCAGTACTTC.

About this clonotype: Germline and junction disagree at one end, which may indicate a read error. DNA of the CDR3: TGCGCCGGAGCACGGTTACTTAATGAAAAACTGTATTTT. Protein product: CAGARLLNEKLYF. The V call is TRBV4-1, the J call TRBJ1-4; D is unresolved. This CDR3 is 13 amino acids long. Germline assignment: CDR1 MGHRA and CDR2 YSYEKL.

This clonotype is judged large. The V gene is TRBV2, the J gene TRBJ2-1; possibly TRBD2 for D (6 bases). The CDR3 totals 14 residues. V lost 2 bases and J lost 6, with 11 bases in between. The V gene's germline CDR1 is SNHLY and CDR2 FYNNEI. The CDR3 is CASSELTGGNEQFF. In nucleotides, the CDR3 is TGTGCCAGCAGTGAACTAACCGGGGGCAATGAGCAGTTCTTC.

This clonotype is medium-sized in the sample. This rearrangement joins TRBV29-1 to TRBJ2-1, with TRBD1 matching 7 bases. V was clipped by 6 bases and J by 4 bases; unmatched bases: 9. The CDR3 runs to 14 residues. Germline CDR1 is SQVTM and CDR2 is ANQGSEA. For the CDR3, the DNA is TGCAGCGTCGCACCGGGACAGACTTACAATGAGCAGTTCTTC. Translation: CSVAPGQTYNEQFF.

As concerns this clonotype: One base away lies a much larger clone, so this may be a sequencing read error. The chain is built from TRBV7-8 and TRBJ1-5, with D maybe TRBD1 (6 bases). V lost 5 bases and J lost 16, with 21 bases in between. The germline gives CDR1 SGHVS, CDR2 FQNEAQ. This CDR3 has 13 residues. The DNA of the CDR3 is TGTGCCAGCAGCGTTTCGCCGGGACATGGCCAACATTTT. Its protein is CASSVSPGHGQHF.

This clonotype is deemed medium-sized (0.01 to 0.1%). The chain couples TRBV20-1 to TRBJ2-7; 15 bases are a match to TRBD2. Germline assignment: CDR1 DFQATT and CDR2 SNEGSKA (reference sequence). Trimming took 5 bases from V and 0 from J; bases not matched to a gene: 14. The CDR3 spans 19 residues. CDR3 loop: CSAWPVGTSGGQSSYEQYF. The CDR3 coding sequence is TGCAGTGCTTGGCCCGTTGGGACTAGCGGGGGGCAAAGCTCCTACGAGCAGTACTTC.

A note on this clonotype: Possible read error: a much larger clone is one base away. The chain carries TRBV11-2 and TRBJ2-7, with 8 bases lining up with TRBD2. Germline CDR1 SGHAT, CDR2 FQNNGV. This CDR3 spans 14 amino acids. The CDR3 DNA reads TGTGCCAGCGGCTTCACTAGCGGCTCCTACGAGCAGTACTTC. Its translation: CASGFTSGSYEQYF.